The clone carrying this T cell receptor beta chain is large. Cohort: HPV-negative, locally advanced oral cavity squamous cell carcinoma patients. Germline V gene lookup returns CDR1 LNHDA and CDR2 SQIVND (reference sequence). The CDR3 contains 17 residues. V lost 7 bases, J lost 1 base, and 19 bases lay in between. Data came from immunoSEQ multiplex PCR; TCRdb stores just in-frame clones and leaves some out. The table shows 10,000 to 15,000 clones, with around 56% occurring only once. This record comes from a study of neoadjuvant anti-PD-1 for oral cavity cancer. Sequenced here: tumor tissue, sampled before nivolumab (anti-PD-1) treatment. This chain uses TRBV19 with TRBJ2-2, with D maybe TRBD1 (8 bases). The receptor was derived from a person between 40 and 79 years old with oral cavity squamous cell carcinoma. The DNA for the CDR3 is TGTGCCAGTACTAGAAGGGGGGGACAGGTGAACACCGGGGAGCTGTTTTTT. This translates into CASTRRGGQVNTGELFF.